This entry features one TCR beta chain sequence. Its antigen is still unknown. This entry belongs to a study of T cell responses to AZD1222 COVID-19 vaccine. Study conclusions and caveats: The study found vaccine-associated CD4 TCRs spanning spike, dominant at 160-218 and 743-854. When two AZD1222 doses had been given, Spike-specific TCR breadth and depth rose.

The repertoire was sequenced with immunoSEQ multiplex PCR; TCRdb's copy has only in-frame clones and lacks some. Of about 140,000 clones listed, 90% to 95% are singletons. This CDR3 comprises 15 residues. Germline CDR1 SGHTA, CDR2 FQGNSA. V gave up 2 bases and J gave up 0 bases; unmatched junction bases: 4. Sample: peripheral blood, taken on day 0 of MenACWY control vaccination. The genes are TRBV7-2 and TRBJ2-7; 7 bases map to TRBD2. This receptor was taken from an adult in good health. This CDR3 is CASSLSAGSSYEQYF. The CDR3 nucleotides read TGTGCCAGCAGCTTATCAGCGGGGAGCTCCTACGAGCAGTACTTC.